This TCR beta chain stems from a study of graft-versus-host responses after intestinal transplantation. Bone marrow aspirates were taken post-transplant, from the posterior iliac crest or another site. Study-wide results and caveats: GvH clonotypes were identified within recipient marrow, with a subset emerging first in ileum or blood. Individuals carrying graft-donor T cell macrochimerism showed high graft-versus-host to host-versus-graft clonal ratios in allografts.

The CDR3 has 14 amino acids. The germline CDR1 and CDR2 sequences are WNHNN and SYGVQD (reference sequence). V was pared by 6 bases and J by 7 bases, with 5 bases of the junction left unmatched. This clone appeared once. As yet, its antigen is unknown. Assay used: immunoSEQ multiplex PCR; TCRdb lists only in-frame clones, some missing. Of about 69,000 clones listed, around nine tenths were seen once; the top ten hold approximately 6.9%. The rearrangement uses TRBV10-1 and TRBJ1-4, with 10 bases that match TRBD1. The source of this sequence is a human patient who received an intestinal transplant, so some T cells may come from the graft donor. The sample here was bone marrow, taken around 720 days after intestinal transplantation. Written as DNA, the CDR3 is TGCGCCAGCAGAGATGACAGGGGGCCTGAAAAACTGTTTTTT. Translating gives CASRDDRGPEKLFF.